The present T cell receptor beta chain was sequenced within a study of CD8+CD57+ T cells in acquired aplastic anemia (dated by TCRdb to the late 2010s). With regard to the full study: A mean of about 3.2 ug of DNA, ranging from roughly 0.17 to 30 ug, was extracted from sorted CD4+ and CD8+ cells.

Genomic DNA served as template for TCR beta VDJ combination and CDR3 sequence profiling. An Illumina HiSeq 2000 was used for TCR repertoire sequencing. Regarding the original processing steps: TRBV/TRBJ rearrangement plots, CDR3 size and DJ length profiles, and Simpson's diversity index were used to assess repertoires. The immunodominant clone was defined as the most abundant DNA sequence in deep sequencing data. CDR3 amino acid sequences were checked for sharing between subjects and were compared against published repertoires and the VDJdb database. TCRdb reprocessed the public reads (quality trimming at Q25 with fastp, clone calling with MiXCR) and kept in-frame beta chains. Here each entry gathers all rows of one CDR3 protein and keeps the most common genes and DNA. Here the V and J calls rest on TCRdb's processing, not on the authors' analysis. The sample table shows approximately 190,000 distinct CDR3 sequences, and 55% to 70% are seen once. Roughly 46% of the sample belongs to the ten largest clones.

From a lookup of the germline V gene (reference sequence), CDR1 and CDR2 are LNHDA and SQIVND. V is cut back by 3 bases and J by 5 bases, with 21 bases in the junction unmatched. There are 19 amino acids in the CDR3, from cysteine to phenylalanine inclusive. Here the CDR3 DNA is all that survives: 57 bases in frame from base 1. The research as a whole found: Over 25 CD8+ CDR3 sequences were found in both patients and controls but appeared to be highly expressed in patients and within the immunodominant clones of the patients. Patients and healthy controls showed no significant difference in CD8+ Simpson's diversity (P=0.060).

Turning to this clonotype: Its antigen is still unknown. No base qualities exist here, and no much larger clone lies one base off it.

TCR repertoires of sorted CD4+ and CD8+ blood T cells from severe aplastic anemia patients and healthy subjects were deep-sequenced in the study. Ficoll-Paque density gradient centrifugation was used to isolate peripheral blood mononuclear cells. Before DNA extraction, CD4+ and CD8+ T cells were sorted by FACS or by magnetic beads. The sequenced sample consisted of sorted CD4+, CD8+, or CD8+CD57+ T cells (not recorded which) from PBMCs. This clonotype was sampled from a human donor with severe aplastic anemia or a healthy control (not recorded which). The rearranged segments are TRBV19 and TRBJ1-1; 7 junctional bases match TRBD1. The nucleotides read TGTGCCAGTAGTATTCTATCAATGTTTTGGGCAGGGGGAAAGACTGAAGCTTTCTTT. Its coded protein is CASSILSMFWAGGKTEAFF.